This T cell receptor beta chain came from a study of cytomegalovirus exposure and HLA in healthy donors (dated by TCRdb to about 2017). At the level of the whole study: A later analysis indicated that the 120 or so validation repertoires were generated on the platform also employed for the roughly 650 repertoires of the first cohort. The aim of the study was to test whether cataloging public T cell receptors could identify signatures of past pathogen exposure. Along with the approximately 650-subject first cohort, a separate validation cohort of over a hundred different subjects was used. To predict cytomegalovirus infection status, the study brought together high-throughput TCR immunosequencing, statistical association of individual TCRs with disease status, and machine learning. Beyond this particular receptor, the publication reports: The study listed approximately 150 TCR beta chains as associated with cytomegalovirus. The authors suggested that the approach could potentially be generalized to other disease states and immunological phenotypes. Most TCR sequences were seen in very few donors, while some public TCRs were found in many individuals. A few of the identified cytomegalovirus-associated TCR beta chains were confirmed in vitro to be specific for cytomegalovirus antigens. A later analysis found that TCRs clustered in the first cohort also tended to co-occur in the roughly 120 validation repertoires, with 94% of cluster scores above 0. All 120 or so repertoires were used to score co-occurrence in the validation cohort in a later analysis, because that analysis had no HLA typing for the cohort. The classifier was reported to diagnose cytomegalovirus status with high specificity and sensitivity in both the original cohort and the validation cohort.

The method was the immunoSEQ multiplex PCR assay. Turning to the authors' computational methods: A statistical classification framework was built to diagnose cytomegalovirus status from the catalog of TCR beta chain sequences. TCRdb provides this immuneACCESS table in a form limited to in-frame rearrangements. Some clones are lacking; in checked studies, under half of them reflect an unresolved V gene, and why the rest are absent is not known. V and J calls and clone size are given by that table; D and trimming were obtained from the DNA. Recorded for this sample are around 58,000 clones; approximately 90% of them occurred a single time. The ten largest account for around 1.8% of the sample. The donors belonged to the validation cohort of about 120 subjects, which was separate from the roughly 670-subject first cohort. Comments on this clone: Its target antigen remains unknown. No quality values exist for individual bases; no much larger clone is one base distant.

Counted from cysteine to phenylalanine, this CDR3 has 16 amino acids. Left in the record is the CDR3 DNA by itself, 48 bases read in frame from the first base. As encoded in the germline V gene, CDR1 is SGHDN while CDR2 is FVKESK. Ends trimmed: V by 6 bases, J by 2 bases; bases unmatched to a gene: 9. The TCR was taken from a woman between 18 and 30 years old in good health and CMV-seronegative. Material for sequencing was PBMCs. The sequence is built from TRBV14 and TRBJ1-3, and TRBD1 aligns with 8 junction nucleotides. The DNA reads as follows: TGTGCCAGCAGTCTACTAGACAGGGGAGCTGGAAACACCATATATTTT. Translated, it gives CASSLLDRGAGNTIYF. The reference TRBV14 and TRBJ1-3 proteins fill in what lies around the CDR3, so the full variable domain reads EAGVTQFPSHSVIEKGQTVTLRCDPISGHDNLYWYRRVMGKEIKFLLHFVKESKQDESGMPNNRFLAERTGGTYSTLKVQPAELEDSGVYFCASSLLDRGAGNTIYFGEGSWLTVV.